This TCR beta chain was retrieved from a study of cytomegalovirus exposure and HLA in healthy donors. Regarding the study as a whole: A later analysis linked 15,000 to 20,000 TCR beta sequences to HLA alleles at 0.05 false discovery rate. In an earlier analysis, productive rearrangement rates for most beta V segments clustered near 87% or 30%. Reports indicate that TCR beta sequences accurately predicted the HLA-A and HLA-B alleles of most subjects. Other equally common chains were less clonally expanded than HLA-associated TCR beta chains, a later analysis showed.

The CDR3 has 12 residues. The ends were cut back, 6 bases at V and 4 bases at J, with 9 bases in the middle. The germline V gene has CDR1 MNHNY and CDR2 SVGAGI (reference sequence). A multiplex PCR was run with 60 Vbeta primers and 13 Jbeta primers. Repertoires were generated with immunoSEQ multiplex PCR, while TCRdb's copy carries only in-frame clones and drops some. The sample gives 75,000 to 90,000 clones, more than 60% of which show up once; less than 6% is in the top ten. Points on this clone: What it binds is unknown.

Sequenced input: PBMCs. The receptor was isolated from a male donor in good health and CMV-seropositive. This rearrangement joins TRBV6-6 to TRBJ1-1; possibly TRBD1 for D (5 bases). The CDR3: CASRRGGTEAFF. The CDR3 coding sequence is TGTGCCAGCAGACGGGGGGGCACTGAAGCTTTCTTT.